The clone carrying this T cell receptor (beta chain) appeared many times. Its antigen is not known. The sample belongs to a study of prognosis after radiotherapy for stage I lung cancer. By two-round multiplex PCR, the TCR beta CDR3 was amplified from genomic DNA. Individual primers that were specific to each TRBV and TRBJ gene served in first-round PCR. TCRdb re-analysed the multiplex PCR reads in MiXCR, keeping a single row per CDR3 protein. Here the sample spans about 28,000 distinct CDR3 sequences, around 31% being singletons. Study-level results: The authors reported that TRBV and TRBJ gene usage differed between patients with and without metastases.

The receptor's source is a donor at least 50 years old with non-small cell lung cancer. The sample in question was PBMCs, obtained before or after stereotactic body radiation therapy (not recorded which).

The CDR3 sequence is CASSGFTQTGEAFF. The CDR3 coding sequence is TGTGCCAGCAGTGGGTTTACCCAGACAGGGGAGGCTTTCTTT. The V and J genes are TRBV6-1 and TRBJ1-1; 8 bases line up with TRBD1. The CDR3 is 14 amino acids. CDR1 and CDR2 (germline): MNHNS, SASEGT. V shed 4 bases, J shed 11 bases, and the junction held 12 bases outside the gene matches.